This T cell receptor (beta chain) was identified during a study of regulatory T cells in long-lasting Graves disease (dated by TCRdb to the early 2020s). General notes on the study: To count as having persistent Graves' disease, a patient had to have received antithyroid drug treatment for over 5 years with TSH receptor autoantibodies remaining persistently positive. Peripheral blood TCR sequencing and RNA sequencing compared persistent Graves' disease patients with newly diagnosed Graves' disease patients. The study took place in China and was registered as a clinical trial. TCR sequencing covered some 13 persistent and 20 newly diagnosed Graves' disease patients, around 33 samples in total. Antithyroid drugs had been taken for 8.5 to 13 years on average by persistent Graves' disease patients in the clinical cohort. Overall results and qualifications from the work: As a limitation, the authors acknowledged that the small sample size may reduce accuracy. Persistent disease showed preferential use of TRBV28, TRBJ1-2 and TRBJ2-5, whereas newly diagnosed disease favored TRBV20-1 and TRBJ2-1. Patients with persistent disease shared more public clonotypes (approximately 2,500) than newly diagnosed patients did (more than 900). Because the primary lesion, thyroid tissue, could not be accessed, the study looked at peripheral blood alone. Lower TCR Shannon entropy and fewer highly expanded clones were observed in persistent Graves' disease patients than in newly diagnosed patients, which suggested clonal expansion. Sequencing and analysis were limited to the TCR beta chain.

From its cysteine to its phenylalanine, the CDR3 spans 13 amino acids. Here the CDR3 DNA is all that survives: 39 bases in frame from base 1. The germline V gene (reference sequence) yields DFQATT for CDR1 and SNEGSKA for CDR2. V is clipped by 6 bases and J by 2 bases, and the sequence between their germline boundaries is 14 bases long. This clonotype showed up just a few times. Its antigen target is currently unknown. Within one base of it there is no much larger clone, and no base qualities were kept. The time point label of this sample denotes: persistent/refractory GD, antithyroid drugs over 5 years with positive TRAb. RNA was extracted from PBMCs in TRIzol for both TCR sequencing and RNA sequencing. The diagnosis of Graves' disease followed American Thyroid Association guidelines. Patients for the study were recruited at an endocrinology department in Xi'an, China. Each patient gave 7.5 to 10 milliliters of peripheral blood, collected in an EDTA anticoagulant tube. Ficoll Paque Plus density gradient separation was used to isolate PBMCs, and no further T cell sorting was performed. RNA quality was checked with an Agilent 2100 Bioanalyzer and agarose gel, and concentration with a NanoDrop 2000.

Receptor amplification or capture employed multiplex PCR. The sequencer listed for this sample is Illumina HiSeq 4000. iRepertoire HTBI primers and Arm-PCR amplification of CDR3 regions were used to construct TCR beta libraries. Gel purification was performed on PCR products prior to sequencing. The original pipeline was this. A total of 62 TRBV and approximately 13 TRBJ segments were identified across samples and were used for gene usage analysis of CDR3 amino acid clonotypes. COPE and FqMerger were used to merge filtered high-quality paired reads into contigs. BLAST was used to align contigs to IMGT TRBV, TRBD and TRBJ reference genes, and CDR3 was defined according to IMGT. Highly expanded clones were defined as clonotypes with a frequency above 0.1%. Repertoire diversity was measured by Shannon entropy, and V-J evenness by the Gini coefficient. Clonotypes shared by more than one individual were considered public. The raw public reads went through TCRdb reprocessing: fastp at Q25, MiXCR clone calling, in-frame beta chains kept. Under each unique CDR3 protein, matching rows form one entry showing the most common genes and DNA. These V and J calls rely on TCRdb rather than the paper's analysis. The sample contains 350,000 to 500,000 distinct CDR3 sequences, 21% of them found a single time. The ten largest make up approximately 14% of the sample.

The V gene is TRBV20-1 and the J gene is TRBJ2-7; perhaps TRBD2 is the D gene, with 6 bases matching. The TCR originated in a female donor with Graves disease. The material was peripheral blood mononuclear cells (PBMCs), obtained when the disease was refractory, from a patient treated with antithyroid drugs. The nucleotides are TGCAGTGCCCAAGGACTAAGTACCTACGAGCAGTACTTC. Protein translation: CSAQGLSTYEQYF.